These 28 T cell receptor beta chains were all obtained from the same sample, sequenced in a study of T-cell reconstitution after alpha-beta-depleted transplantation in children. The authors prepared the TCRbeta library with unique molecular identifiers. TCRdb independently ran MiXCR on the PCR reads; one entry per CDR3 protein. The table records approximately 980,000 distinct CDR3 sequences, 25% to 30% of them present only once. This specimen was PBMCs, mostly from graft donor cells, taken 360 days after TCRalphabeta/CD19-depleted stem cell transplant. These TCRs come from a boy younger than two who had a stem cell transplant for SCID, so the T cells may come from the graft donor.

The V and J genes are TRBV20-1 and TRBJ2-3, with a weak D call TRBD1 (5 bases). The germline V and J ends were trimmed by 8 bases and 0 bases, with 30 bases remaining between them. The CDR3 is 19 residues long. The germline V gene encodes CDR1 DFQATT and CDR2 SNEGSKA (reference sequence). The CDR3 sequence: CSLTVGQAVQSASTDTQYF. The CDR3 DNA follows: TGCAGTCTTACCGTGGGGCAGGCCGTTCAGAGTGCTAGCACAGATACGCAGTATTTT.

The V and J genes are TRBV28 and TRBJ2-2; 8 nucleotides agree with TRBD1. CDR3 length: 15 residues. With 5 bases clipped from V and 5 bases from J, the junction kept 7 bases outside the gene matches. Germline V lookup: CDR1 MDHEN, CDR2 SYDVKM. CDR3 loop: CASSGQGLGTGELFF. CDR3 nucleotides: TGTGCCAGCAGTGGACAGGGCTTAGGAACCGGGGAGCTGTTTTTT.

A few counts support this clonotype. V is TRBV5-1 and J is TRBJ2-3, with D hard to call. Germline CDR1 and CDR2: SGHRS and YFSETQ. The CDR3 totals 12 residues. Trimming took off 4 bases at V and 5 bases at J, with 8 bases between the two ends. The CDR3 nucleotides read TGCGCCAGCAGCCCCCATGAAGATACGCAGTATTTT. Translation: CASSPHEDTQYF.

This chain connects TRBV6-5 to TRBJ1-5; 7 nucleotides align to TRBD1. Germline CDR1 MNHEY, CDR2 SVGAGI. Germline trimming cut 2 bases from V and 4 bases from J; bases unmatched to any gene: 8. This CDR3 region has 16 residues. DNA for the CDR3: TGTGCCAGCAGTTACCAAGACAGGGAGACAAATCAGCCCCAGCATTTT. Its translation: CASSYQDRETNQPQHF.

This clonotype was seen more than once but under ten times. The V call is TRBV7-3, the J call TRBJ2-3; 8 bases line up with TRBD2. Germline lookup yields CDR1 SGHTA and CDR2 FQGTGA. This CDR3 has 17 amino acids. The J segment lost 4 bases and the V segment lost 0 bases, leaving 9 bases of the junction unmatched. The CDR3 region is CASSLTFGGGVADTQYF. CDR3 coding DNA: TGTGCCAGCAGCTTAACGTTCGGGGGGGGCGTGGCAGATACGCAGTATTTT.

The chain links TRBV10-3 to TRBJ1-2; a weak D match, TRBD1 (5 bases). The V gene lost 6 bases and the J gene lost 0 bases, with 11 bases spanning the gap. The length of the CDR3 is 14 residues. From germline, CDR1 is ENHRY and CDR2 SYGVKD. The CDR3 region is CAIRGAPANYGYTF. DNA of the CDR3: TGTGCCATCAGAGGGGCGCCGGCTAACTATGGCTACACCTTC.

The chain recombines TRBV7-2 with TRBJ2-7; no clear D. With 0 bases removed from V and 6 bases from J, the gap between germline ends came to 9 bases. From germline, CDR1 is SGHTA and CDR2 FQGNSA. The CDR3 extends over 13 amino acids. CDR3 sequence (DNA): TGTGCCAGCAGCTTAGCGGGTCTATCCGAGCAGTACTTC. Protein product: CASSLAGLSEQYF.

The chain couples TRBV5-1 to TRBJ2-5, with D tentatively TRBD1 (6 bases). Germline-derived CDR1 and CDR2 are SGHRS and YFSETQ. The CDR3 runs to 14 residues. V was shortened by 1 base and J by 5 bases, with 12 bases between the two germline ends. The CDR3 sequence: CASSLLAGDETQYF. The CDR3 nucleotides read TGCGCCAGCAGCTTGTTGGCAGGGGATGAGACCCAGTACTTC.

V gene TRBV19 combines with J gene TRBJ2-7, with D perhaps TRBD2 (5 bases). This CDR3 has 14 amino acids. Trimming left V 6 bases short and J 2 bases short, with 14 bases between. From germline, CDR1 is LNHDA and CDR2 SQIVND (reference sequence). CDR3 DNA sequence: TGTGCCAGTAGCGCCTCCCGGGAAGCCTACGAGCAGTACTTC. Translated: CASSASREAYEQYF.

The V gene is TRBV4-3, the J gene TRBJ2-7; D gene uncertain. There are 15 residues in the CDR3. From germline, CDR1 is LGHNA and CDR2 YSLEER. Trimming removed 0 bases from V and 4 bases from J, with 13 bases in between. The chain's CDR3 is CASSQDFNRDYEQYF. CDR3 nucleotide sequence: TGCGCCAGCAGCCAAGATTTCAACAGAGATTACGAGCAGTACTTC.

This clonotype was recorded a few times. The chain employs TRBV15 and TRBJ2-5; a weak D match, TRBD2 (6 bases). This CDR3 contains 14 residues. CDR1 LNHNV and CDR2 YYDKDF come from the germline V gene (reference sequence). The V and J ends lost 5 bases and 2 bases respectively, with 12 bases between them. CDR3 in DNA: TGTGCCACCAGCGGCTGGGGGGAGCAAGAGACCCAGTACTTC. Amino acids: CATSGWGEQETQYF.

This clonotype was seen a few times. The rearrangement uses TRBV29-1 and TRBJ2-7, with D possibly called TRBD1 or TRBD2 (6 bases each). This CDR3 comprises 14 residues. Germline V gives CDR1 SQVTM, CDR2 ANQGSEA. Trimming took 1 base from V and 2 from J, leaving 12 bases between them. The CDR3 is CSVEVGGTTYEQYF. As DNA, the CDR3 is TGCAGCGTTGAAGTGGGGGGCACCACCTACGAGCAGTACTTC.

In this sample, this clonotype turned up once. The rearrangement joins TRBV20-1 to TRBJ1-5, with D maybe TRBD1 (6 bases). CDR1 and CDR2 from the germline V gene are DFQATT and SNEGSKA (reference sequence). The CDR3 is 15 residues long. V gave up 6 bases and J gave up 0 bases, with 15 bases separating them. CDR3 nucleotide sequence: TGCAGTGCCCCGGACGGACAGAGTAGCAATCAGCCCCAGCATTTT. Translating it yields CSAPDGQSSNQPQHF.

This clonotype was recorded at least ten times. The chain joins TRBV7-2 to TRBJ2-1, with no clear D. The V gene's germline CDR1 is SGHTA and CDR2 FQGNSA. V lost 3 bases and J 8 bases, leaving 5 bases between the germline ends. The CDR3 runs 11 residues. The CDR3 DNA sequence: TGTGCCAGCAGCTTTCAAGATGAGCAGTTCTTC. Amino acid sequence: CASSFQDEQFF.

CDR3 protein: CASSPGIGGNTIYF. CDR3 DNA sequence: TGTGCCAGCAGTCCAGGGATCGGTGGAAACACCATATATTTT. The V call is TRBV3-1, the J call TRBJ1-3; D is perhaps TRBD1 (5 bases). Germline CDR1 is LGHDT and CDR2 is YNNKEL (reference sequence). The CDR3 spans 14 residues. V lost 6 bases and J 3 bases, leaving 12 bases between the germline ends. Filled out from reference TRBV3-1 and TRBJ1-3, the complete variable domain reads DTAVSQTPKYLVTQMGNDKSIKCEQNLGHDTMYWYKQDSKKFLKIMFSYNNKELIINETVPNRFSPKSPDKAHLNLHINSLELGDSAVYFCASSPGIGGNTIYFGEGSWLTVV.

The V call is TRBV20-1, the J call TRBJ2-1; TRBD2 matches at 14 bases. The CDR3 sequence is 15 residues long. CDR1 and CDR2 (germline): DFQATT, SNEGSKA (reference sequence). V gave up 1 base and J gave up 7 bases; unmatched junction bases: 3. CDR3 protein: CSARVRTSGGNEQFF. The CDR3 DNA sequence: TGCAGTGCTAGAGTCCGGACTAGCGGGGGGAATGAGCAGTTCTTC.

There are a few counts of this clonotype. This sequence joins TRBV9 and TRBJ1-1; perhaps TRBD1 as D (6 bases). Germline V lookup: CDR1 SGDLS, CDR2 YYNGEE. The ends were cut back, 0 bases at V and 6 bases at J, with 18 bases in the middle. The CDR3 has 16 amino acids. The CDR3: CASSVVPDSRLAEAFF. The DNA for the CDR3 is TGTGCCAGCAGCGTAGTCCCGGACAGCCGCCTGGCTGAAGCTTTCTTT.

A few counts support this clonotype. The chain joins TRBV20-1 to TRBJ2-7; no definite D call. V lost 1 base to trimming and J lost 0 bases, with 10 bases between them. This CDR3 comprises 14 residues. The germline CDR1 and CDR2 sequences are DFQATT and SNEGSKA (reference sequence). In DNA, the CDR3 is TGCAGTGCTAGAGGGGATGCAACCTCCTACGAGCAGTACTTC. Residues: CSARGDATSYEQYF.

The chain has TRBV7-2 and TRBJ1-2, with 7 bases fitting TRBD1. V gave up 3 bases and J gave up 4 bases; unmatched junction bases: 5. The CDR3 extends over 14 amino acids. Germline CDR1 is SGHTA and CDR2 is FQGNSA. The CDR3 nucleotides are TGTGCCAGCAGCTTCCGACAGGGAGGCTATGGCTACACCTTC. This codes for CASSFRQGGYGYTF.

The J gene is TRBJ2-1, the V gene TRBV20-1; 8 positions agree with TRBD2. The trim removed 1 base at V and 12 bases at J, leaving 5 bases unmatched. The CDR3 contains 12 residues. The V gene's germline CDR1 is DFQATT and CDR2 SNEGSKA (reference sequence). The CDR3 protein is CSARVGRDVQFF. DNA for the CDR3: TGCAGTGCTAGAGTCGGGAGGGACGTGCAGTTCTTC.

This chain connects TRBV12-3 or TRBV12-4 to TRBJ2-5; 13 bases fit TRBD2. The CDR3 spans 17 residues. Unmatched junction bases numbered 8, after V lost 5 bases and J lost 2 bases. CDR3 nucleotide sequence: TGTGCCAGCAGTCCGGGACTAGCGGGGTGGGTACAAGAGACCCAGTACTTC. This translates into CASSPGLAGWVQETQYF.

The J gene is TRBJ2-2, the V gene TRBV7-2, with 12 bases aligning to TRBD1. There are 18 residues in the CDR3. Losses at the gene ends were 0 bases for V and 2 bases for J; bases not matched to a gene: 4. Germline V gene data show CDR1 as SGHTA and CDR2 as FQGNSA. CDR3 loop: CASSLAPGQGANTGELFF. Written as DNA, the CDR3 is TGTGCCAGCAGCTTAGCCCCGGGACAGGGGGCTAACACCGGGGAGCTGTTTTTT.

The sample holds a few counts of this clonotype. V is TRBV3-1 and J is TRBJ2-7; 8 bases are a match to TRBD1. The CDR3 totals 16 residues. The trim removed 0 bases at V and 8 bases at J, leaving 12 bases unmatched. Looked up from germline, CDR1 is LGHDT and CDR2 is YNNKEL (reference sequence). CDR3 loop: CASSQDGTGTGVKQYF. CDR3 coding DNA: TGTGCCAGCAGCCAAGATGGGACCGGGACAGGAGTCAAGCAGTACTTC.

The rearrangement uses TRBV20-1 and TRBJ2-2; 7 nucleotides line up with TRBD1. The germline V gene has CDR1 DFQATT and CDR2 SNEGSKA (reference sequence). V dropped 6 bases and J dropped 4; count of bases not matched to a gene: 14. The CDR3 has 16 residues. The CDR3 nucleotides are TGCAGTGCCCCCGTAGCCAGGACAGGCGGCACCGGGGAGCTGTTTTTT. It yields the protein CSAPVARTGGTGELFF.

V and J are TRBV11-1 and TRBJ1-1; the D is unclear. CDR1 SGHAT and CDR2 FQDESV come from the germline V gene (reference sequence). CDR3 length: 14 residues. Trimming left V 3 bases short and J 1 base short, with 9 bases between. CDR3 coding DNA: TGTGCCAGCAGCTTTAGGCCGACGAACACTGAAGCTTTCTTT. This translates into CASSFRPTNTEAFF.

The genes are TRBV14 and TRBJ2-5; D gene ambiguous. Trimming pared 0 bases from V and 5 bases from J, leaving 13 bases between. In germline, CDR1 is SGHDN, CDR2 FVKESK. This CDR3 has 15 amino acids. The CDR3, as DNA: TGTGCCAGCAGCCAAGATAGTGCGTATTTTGAGACCCAGTACTTC. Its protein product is CASSQDSAYFETQYF.

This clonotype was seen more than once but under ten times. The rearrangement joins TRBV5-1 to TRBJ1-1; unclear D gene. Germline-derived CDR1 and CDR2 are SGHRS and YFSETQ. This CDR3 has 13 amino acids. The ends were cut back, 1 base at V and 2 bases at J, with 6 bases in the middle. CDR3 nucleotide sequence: TGCGCCAGCAGCTTGCCCCGAAACACTGAAGCTTTCTTT. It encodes CASSLPRNTEAFF.

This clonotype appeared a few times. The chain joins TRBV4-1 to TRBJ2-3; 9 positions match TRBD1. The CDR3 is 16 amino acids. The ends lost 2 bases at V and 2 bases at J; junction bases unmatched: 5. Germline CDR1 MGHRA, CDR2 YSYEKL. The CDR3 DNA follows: TGCGCCAGCAGCCAATTAGGGACAGGGTCCACAGATACGCAGTATTTT. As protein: CASSQLGTGSTDTQYF.